These T cell receptor beta chains were read from a single sample in a study of identical twins. MiXCR, applied by TCRdb to the 5' RACE reads, yields one record per CDR3 protein. The top ten clones hold 0.5% to 0.65% of a sample with about 480,000 distinct CDR3 sequences, 14% of them seen once. The data also belong to a second study, concerning yellow fever vaccine responses in identical twins.

The sample was CD4+ T cells sorted from blood. The receptors here all came from a woman aged 18-29 years in good health. Both conserved end residues are part of each CDR3. D genes are given only for firm matches. Clone sizes are given selectively: once, few, many, or a class where the clone is expanded.

clone_size j_call v_call d_call cdr3_aa cdr3_nt
few TRBJ1-2 TRBV7-9 NA CASSLAGARARYGYTF TGTGCCAGCAGCTTAGCGGGGGCCAGGGCGAGGTATGGCTACACCTTC
few TRBJ2-5 TRBV5-1 TRBD2 CASSSGTSGGPVQETQYF TGCGCCAGCAGCTCTGGGACTAGCGGGGGGCCGGTACAAGAGACCCAGTACTTC
NA TRBJ2-1 TRBV7-3 TRBD2 CASSLMAGGWYNEQFF TGTGCCAGCAGCTTAATGGCGGGGGGGTGGTACAATGAGCAGTTCTTC
few TRBJ1-2 TRBV10-3 NA CAISTDPDGGYTF TGTGCCATCAGTACCGACCCGGACGGAGGCTACACCTTC
NA TRBJ2-7 TRBV7-2 TRBD2 CASSLGTGTTTYEQYF TGTGCCAGCAGCTTAGGCACCGGGACTACAACCTACGAGCAGTACTTC
NA TRBJ1-1 TRBV7-9 NA CASSQATEAFF TGTGCCAGCAGCCAGGCCACTGAAGCTTTCTTT
many TRBJ1-5 TRBV12-3/TRBV12-4 NA CASSSIGNQPQHF TGTGCCAGCAGTTCCATAGGTAATCAGCCCCAGCATTTT
NA TRBJ2-5 TRBV27 NA CASSYSGSGGETQYF TGTGCCAGCAGTTATAGCGGGTCAGGGGGAGAGACCCAGTACTTC
few TRBJ2-2 TRBV6-1 TRBD2 CASSDRRGVAYGELFF TGTGCCAGCAGTGATCGGCGGGGGGTCGCGTACGGGGAGCTGTTTTTT
NA TRBJ2-7 TRBV3-1 TRBD2 CASSPPSGLAGSYGQYF TGTGCCAGCAGCCCCCCTAGCGGGCTAGCGGGGTCCTACGGGCAGTACTTC
few TRBJ2-1 TRBV4-3 TRBD2 CASSQLAGERNEQFF TGCGCCAGCAGCCAACTAGCGGGAGAGAGGAATGAGCAGTTCTTC
few TRBJ2-2 TRBV27 NA CASSLRGTRVPELFF TGTGCCAGCAGTTTAAGGGGGACACGGGTCCCGGAGCTGTTTTTT
few TRBJ2-1 TRBV2 TRBD2 CASRRLKREKYNEQFF TGTGCCAGCAGAAGATTGAAGCGGGAGAAATACAATGAGCAGTTCTTC
NA TRBJ2-1 TRBV4-2 NA CASSQFENEQFF TGTGCCAGCAGCCAATTTGAGAATGAGCAGTTCTTC
NA TRBJ2-2 TRBV27 NA CATRPRSNTGELFF TGTGCCACCCGTCCCAGATCGAACACCGGGGAGCTGTTTTTT
NA TRBJ2-5 TRBV5-6 NA CASSLAEGGTQYF TGTGCCAGCAGCTTGGCTGAGGGTGGGACCCAGTACTTC
few TRBJ2-5 TRBV24-1 TRBD2 CATSDQTSGSGKTQYF TGTGCCACCAGTGACCAGACTAGCGGGAGTGGAAAGACCCAGTACTTC
NA TRBJ1-2 TRBV20-1 NA CSASTSDYGYTF TGCAGTGCTAGTACATCTGACTATGGCTACACCTTC
few TRBJ2-7 TRBV7-2 NA CASSFPDRNEQYF TGTGCCAGCAGCTTCCCCGACAGGAACGAGCAGTACTTC
NA TRBJ2-1 TRBV6-5 NA CASSYRPGLPYNEQFF TGTGCCAGCAGTTACCGCCCGGGACTTCCCTACAATGAGCAGTTCTTC
few TRBJ2-1 TRBV5-1 TRBD2 CASSTTSVKNEQFF TGCGCCAGCAGCACGACTAGCGTCAAAAATGAGCAGTTCTTC
many TRBJ2-1 TRBV10-3 TRBD2 CAISARERERNEQFF TGTGCCATCAGTGCCAGAGAGCGGGAGAGGAATGAGCAGTTCTTC
NA TRBJ2-5 TRBV3-1 NA CASSAIFGRAEEETQYF TGTGCCAGCAGCGCAATATTCGGGCGGGCGGAGGAAGAGACCCAGTACTTC
many TRBJ2-7 TRBV28 TRBD1 CASSLQDRGRTQYF TGTGCCAGCAGTTTACAAGACAGGGGGCGTACGCAGTACTTC
many TRBJ2-1 TRBV20-1 TRBD2 CSAPGLAYNEQFF TGCAGTGCCCCGGGACTAGCGTATAATGAGCAGTTCTTC
few TRBJ2-3 TRBV10-2 TRBD2 CASSPTSGGEDTQYF TGCGCCAGCAGCCCGACTAGCGGGGGTGAGGATACGCAGTATTTT
NA TRBJ1-1 TRBV5-6 NA CASSSLGGGGANTEAFF TGTGCCAGCAGCTCGCTAGGGGGTGGGGGCGCGAACACTGAAGCTTTCTTT
many TRBJ1-6 TRBV10-3 NA CAISESAGTALHF TGTGCCATCAGTGAGTCAGCAGGGACGGCCCTCCACTTT
many TRBJ2-5 TRBV5-1 NA CASSEQETQYF TGCGCCAGCAGCGAGCAAGAGACCCAGTACTTC
few TRBJ2-1 TRBV7-2 TRBD2 CASSLPGLVGGYEQFF TGTGCCAGCAGCTTACCGGGACTAGTGGGAGGGTATGAGCAGTTCTTC
NA TRBJ2-3 TRBV3-1 NA CASSPQRALWTDTQYF TGTGCCAGCAGCCCACAGCGGGCCCTATGGACAGATACGCAGTATTTT
NA TRBJ2-2 TRBV20-1 NA CSASSPGRLNTGELFF TGCAGTGCTAGCTCCCCGGGACGGCTAAACACCGGGGAGCTGTTTTTT
NA TRBJ2-3 TRBV20-1 NA CSAPLADTQYF TGCAGTGCACCGCTAGCCGATACGCAGTATTTT
NA TRBJ2-5 TRBV28 NA CASSLNTAGIRTQYF TGTGCCAGCAGTTTAAACACAGCGGGCATAAGGACCCAGTACTTC
NA TRBJ2-5 TRBV5-1 NA CASKRLLGGGETQYF TGCGCCAGCAAAAGACTGCTTGGGGGCGGTGAGACCCAGTACTTC
few TRBJ2-5 TRBV20-1 TRBD1 CSAPWTGRLETQYF TGCAGTGCTCCGTGGACAGGAAGGTTAGAGACCCAGTACTTC
many TRBJ2-4 TRBV12-3/TRBV12-4 NA CASSLLPSSVQYF TGTGCCAGCAGTTTACTCCCCAGTAGTGTTCAGTACTTC
NA TRBJ2-3 TRBV9 NA CASSVASTGQDTQYF TGTGCCAGCAGCGTAGCTTCTACAGGGCAGGATACGCAGTATTTT
NA TRBJ2-7 TRBV20-1 NA CSAFPGLYEQYF TGCAGTGCTTTCCCGGGATTATACGAGCAGTACTTC
NA TRBJ1-4 TRBV10-3 NA CAISAQDNEKLFF TGTGCCATCAGTGCACAGGATAATGAAAAACTGTTTTTT
NA TRBJ1-6 TRBV10-3 NA CAISSLRSLGGLSPLHF TGTGCCATCAGTTCCCTAAGGTCCTTGGGGGGGCTTTCACCCCTCCACTTT
NA TRBJ2-1 TRBV7-6 NA CASSPPQRDYEQFF TGTGCCAGCAGCCCACCCCAGCGCGACTATGAGCAGTTCTTC
many TRBJ2-2 TRBV5-1 TRBD2 CASSLGLAFNTGELFF TGCGCCAGCAGCCTGGGACTAGCCTTTAACACCGGGGAGCTGTTTTTT
NA TRBJ2-1 TRBV28 NA CASSLTALGSNNEQFF TGTGCCAGCAGTCTGACAGCGTTGGGGTCCAACAATGAGCAGTTCTTC
many TRBJ2-1 TRBV6-2/TRBV6-3 NA CASSWSTYNEQFF TGTGCCAGCAGTTGGAGCACCTACAATGAGCAGTTCTTC
NA TRBJ2-5 TRBV28 TRBD2 CASSSAGGSGGRRETQYF TGTGCCAGCAGTTCGGCGGGCGGTAGCGGGGGGCGACGAGAGACCCAGTACTTC
NA TRBJ1-5 TRBV7-2 NA CASSLAATARYQPQHF TGTGCCAGCAGCTTAGCGGCAACGGCCCGGTACCAGCCCCAGCATTTT
few TRBJ1-2 TRBV6-6 NA CASSKDYGYTF TGTGCCAGCAGTAAGGACTATGGCTACACCTTC